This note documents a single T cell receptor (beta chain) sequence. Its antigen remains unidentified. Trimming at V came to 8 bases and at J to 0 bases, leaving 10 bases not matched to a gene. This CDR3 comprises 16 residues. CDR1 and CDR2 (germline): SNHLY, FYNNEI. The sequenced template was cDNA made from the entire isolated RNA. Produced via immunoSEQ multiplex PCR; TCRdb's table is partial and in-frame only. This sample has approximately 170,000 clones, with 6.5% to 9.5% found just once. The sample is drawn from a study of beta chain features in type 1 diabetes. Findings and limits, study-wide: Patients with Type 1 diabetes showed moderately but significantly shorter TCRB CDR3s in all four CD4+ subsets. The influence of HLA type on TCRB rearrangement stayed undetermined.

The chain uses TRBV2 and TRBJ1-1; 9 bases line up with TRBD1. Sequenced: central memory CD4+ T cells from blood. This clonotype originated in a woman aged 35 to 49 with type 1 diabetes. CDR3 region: CASGGRDRVLNTEAFF. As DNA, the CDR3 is TGTGCCAGCGGGGGGAGGGACAGGGTTTTGAACACTGAAGCTTTCTTT.